Given below is one T cell receptor beta chain in context. This CDR3 region has 14 residues. The germline V and J ends were trimmed by 4 bases and 8 bases, with 16 bases remaining between them. Germline V gives CDR1 SGHRS, CDR2 YFSETQ. Donors had no recently reported acute infections or vaccinations and were HIV-negative. The data are from a study of shared clonotypes between healthy human individuals. Data came from immunoSEQ multiplex PCR; TCRdb stores just in-frame clones and leaves some out. The sample yields about 2 million clones, 85% to 95% seen once. J is TRBJ2-1 and V is TRBV5-1; tentatively, D is TRBD1 or TRBD2 (7 bases each). The sequence came from a man younger than 30 in good health. Sequenced input: naive CD4+ T cells sorted from blood. Subset described: CD45RA+ positively selected. The CDR3 DNA reads TGCGCCAGCAGCAGAGCACAGGGGAGGGATGAGCAGTTCTTC. This codes for CASSRAQGRDEQFF.